Below, 20 T cell receptor beta chains from the same sample are listed, as sequenced in a study of radiotherapy plus CTLA-4 blockade in lung cancer. Sequenced by immunoSEQ multiplex PCR; TCRdb stores in-frame clones only, minus some. The profile shows roughly 50,000 clones, approximately 76% of them singletons. The sample in question was peripheral blood, obtained from a patient treated with radiotherapy plus ipilimumab. Receptors originate from a human donor with non-small cell lung cancer who had stable disease on radiotherapy plus ipilimumab.

The V call is TRBV28, the J call TRBJ1-2; TRBD1 matches 7 bases. V trimming: 2 bases; J trimming: 5 bases; junction bases outside the gene matches: 5. The germline CDR1 and CDR2 sequences are MDHEN and SYDVKM. CDR3 length: 14 amino acids. The CDR3 reads CASSLADRAYGYTF. The DNA for the CDR3 is TGTGCCAGCAGTTTAGCCGACAGGGCATATGGCTACACCTTC.

This clone was seen a handful of times. The V gene is TRBV5-1, the J gene TRBJ1-6; tentative D call: TRBD1 (5 bases). The CDR3 sequence is 19 residues long. V was pared by 0 bases and J by 6 bases, with 22 bases between. Germline assignment: CDR1 SGHRS and CDR2 YFSETQ. The chain's CDR3 is CASSLVQLGTTRRNSPLHF. The CDR3 DNA is TGCGCCAGCAGCTTGGTTCAACTCGGGACGACAAGGCGTAATTCACCCCTCCACTTT. Full variable domain (outside the CDR3, taken from reference TRBV5-1 and TRBJ1-6): KAGVTQTPRYLIKTRGQQVTLSCSPISGHRSVSWYQQTPGQGLQFLFEYFSETQRNKGNFPGRFSGRQFSNSRSEMNVSTLELGDSALYLCASSLVQLGTTRRNSPLHFGNGTRLTVT.

The gene calls are TRBV7-9 and TRBJ1-1, with TRBD1 as a possible D gene (6 bases). The CDR3 is 14 residues long. CDR1 is SEHNR, CDR2 FQNEAQ, per germline (reference sequence). V dropped 5 bases and J dropped 5 bases, with 15 bases sitting between them. Here the CDR3 reads CASSHLTQGTEAFF. CDR3 bases: TGTGCCAGCAGCCACCTGACTCAGGGGACTGAAGCTTTCTTT.

V and J are TRBV11-2 and TRBJ2-4; tentative D call: TRBD1 (5 bases). This CDR3 region has 16 residues. V lost 0 bases and J 0 bases, leaving 9 bases between the germline ends. Germline values: CDR1 SGHAT, CDR2 FQNNGV. CDR3 in DNA: TGTGCCAGCAGCTTAGATTGGGGCCTAGCCAAAAACATTCAGTACTTC. It yields the protein CASSLDWGLAKNIQYF.

The chain combines TRBV5-1 with TRBJ1-6; D is ambiguous. V was shortened by 2 bases and J by 4 bases, with 10 bases between the two germline ends. The V gene's germline CDR1 is SGHRS and CDR2 YFSETQ. The CDR3 contains 15 residues. DNA of the CDR3: TGCGCCAGCAGCTTATCCGGGGTGTATAATTCACCCCTCCACTTT. Protein sequence: CASSLSGVYNSPLHF.

This chain joins TRBV5-1 and TRBJ1-1; 9 positions match TRBD1. The CDR3 is made up of 14 amino acids. CDR1 is SGHRS, CDR2 YFSETQ, per germline. J gave up 4 bases and V 4 bases, and 5 bases lay outside the gene matches. CDR3 sequence (DNA): TGCGCCAGCAGCCTACCGACAGGGGGCACTGAAGCTTTCTTT. This gives the protein CASSLPTGGTEAFF. Variable domain in full (rest from reference TRBV5-1 and TRBJ1-1): KAGVTQTPRYLIKTRGQQVTLSCSPISGHRSVSWYQQTPGQGLQFLFEYFSETQRNKGNFPGRFSGRQFSNSRSEMNVSTLELGDSALYLCASSLPTGGTEAFFGQGTRLTVV.

The CDR3 reads CASSWGGEQPQHF. The DNA of the CDR3 is TGTGCCAGCAGTTGGGGGGGTGAGCAGCCCCAGCATTTT. This chain joins TRBV27 and TRBJ1-5, with D possibly TRBD1 on 5 matching bases. The germline gives CDR1 MNHEY, CDR2 SMNVEV (reference sequence). CDR3 size: 13 residues. Between the trimmed V and J ends, which lost 4 bases and 7 bases, there was a span of 11 bases.

The rearrangement joins TRBV10-3 to TRBJ1-3, with D possibly being TRBD1 (6 bases). This CDR3 spans 14 amino acids. Germline V gene lookup returns CDR1 ENHRY and CDR2 SYGVKD. The V end was cut by 4 bases, the J end by 4 bases, with 11 bases between. This chain's CDR3 is CAISVQGQGNTIYF. The CDR3 DNA follows: TGTGCCATCAGTGTCCAGGGGCAAGGAAACACCATATATTTT.

The V gene is TRBV7-9, the J gene TRBJ2-7; D possibly corresponds to TRBD1 (6 bases). CDR1 is SEHNR, CDR2 FQNEAQ, per germline (reference sequence). There are 15 residues in the CDR3. The V end was cut by 5 bases, the J end by 3 bases, with 17 bases between. CDR3 region: CASSNRDTGSYEQYV. The CDR3 DNA reads as TGTGCCAGCAGCAATAGGGACACGGGGAGCTACGAGCAGTACGTC.

The chain combines TRBV29-1 with TRBJ2-1, with D tentatively TRBD1 (6 bases). V lost 3 bases to trimming and J lost 3 bases, with 15 bases between them. CDR3 length equals 15 residues. Germline V gives CDR1 SQVTM, CDR2 ANQGSEA. The DNA of the CDR3 is TGCAGCGTTGAGGCACAGGGCGTCCTCTACAATGAGCAGTTCTTC. It encodes CSVEAQGVLYNEQFF.

The rearrangement joins TRBV6-5 to TRBJ1-5; D unclear. Germline loops: CDR1 MNHEY, CDR2 SVGAGI. V gave up 10 bases and J gave up 4 bases, with 11 bases separating them. The CDR3 has 12 amino acids. The CDR3 here is CATSGLNQPQHF. The CDR3 DNA reads as TGTGCCACCTCCGGGTTGAATCAGCCCCAGCATTTT.

The V call is TRBV27, the J call TRBJ1-6; weak D call: TRBD1 (5 bases). The CDR3 is 17 residues long. Germline values: CDR1 MNHEY, CDR2 SMNVEV (reference sequence). Between the trimmed V and J ends, which lost 4 bases and 8 bases, there was a span of 21 bases. CDR3 coding DNA: TGTGCCAGCAGTTCAGCAAGGGAGAGGGGAGGCTATTCACCCCTCCACTTT. The encoded protein is CASSSARERGGYSPLHF.

This clone was found a few times. V gene TRBV27 combines with J gene TRBJ1-5, with D possibly TRBD1 on 6 matching bases. Germline V CDR1 and CDR2: MNHEY, SMNVEV (reference sequence). With 7 bases removed from V and 6 bases from J, the gap between germline ends came to 16 bases. The CDR3 consists of 14 residues. CDR3 DNA sequence: TGTGCCAGCAAAGTGAGGGGGTTGGGTCAGCCCCAGCATTTT. This gives the protein CASKVRGLGQPQHF.

This clone is a singleton in its sample. The CDR3 nucleotides are TGTGCCAGCGAACAGGGGGCGTACACTGAAGCTTTCTTT. This encodes CASEQGAYTEAFF. The J gene is TRBJ1-1, the V gene TRBV6-6; 9 bases match TRBD1. Germline V gene data show CDR1 as MNHNY and CDR2 as SVGAGI (reference sequence). V shed 8 bases, J shed 3 bases, and the junction held 4 bases outside the gene matches. This CDR3 has 13 amino acids.

CDR3 amino acids: CASSLIGYNEQFF. In DNA form, the CDR3 reads TGTGCCAGCAGCTTAATTGGTTACAATGAGCAGTTCTTC. The chain is built from TRBV7-2 and TRBJ2-1; D remains ambiguous. The CDR3 has 13 residues. Trimming took 2 bases from V and 4 from J, leaving 6 bases between them. Germline CDR1 is SGHTA and CDR2 is FQGNSA.

The chain couples TRBV10-1 to TRBJ2-3, with D unresolved. This CDR3 has 13 amino acids. The germline V gene encodes CDR1 WNHNN and CDR2 SYGVQD (reference sequence). Trimming cost V 8 bases and J 4 bases, with 13 bases left between them. CDR3 sequence: CASSGTVPDTQYF. CDR3 in DNA: TGCGCCAGCTCCGGCACGGTCCCAGATACGCAGTATTTT.

This sequence joins TRBV9 and TRBJ2-2; TRBD1 is a possible D gene (5 bases). Trimming removed 4 bases from V and 1 base from J, with 11 bases in between. CDR1 is SGDLS and CDR2 is YYNGEE in the germline V gene. The CDR3 loop spans 15 amino acids. Here the CDR3 DNA reads TGTGCCAGCAGCCCGAGGACACAGAACACCGGGGAGCTGTTTTTT. This gives the protein CASSPRTQNTGELFF.

V gene TRBV5-1 combines with J gene TRBJ2-3; D not certain. The CDR3 is 14 amino acids. Germline V gives CDR1 SGHRS, CDR2 YFSETQ. V was clipped by 2 bases and J by 1 base, with 8 bases between them. DNA of the CDR3: TGCGCCAGCAGCTTTGCATCCCGCACAGATACGCAGTATTTT. It encodes CASSFASRTDTQYF. The full variable domain, rest sourced from reference TRBV5-1 and TRBJ2-3, is KAGVTQTPRYLIKTRGQQVTLSCSPISGHRSVSWYQQTPGQGLQFLFEYFSETQRNKGNFPGRFSGRQFSNSRSEMNVSTLELGDSALYLCASSFASRTDTQYFGPGTRLTVL.

This CDR3 is CASSEVGGQRFF. Here the CDR3 DNA reads TGTGCCAGCAGTGAAGTGGGAGGTCAGAGGTTCTTC. V gene TRBV6-1 combines with J gene TRBJ2-1, with D tentatively TRBD2 (6 bases). Germline assignment: CDR1 MNHNS and CDR2 SASEGT. The V end was cut by 1 base, the J end by 15 bases, with 13 bases between. The CDR3 contains 12 residues.

Only a few counts were recorded for this clone. This chain joins TRBV6-5 and TRBJ1-4, with 7 bases identical to TRBD1. CDR1 is MNHEY, CDR2 SVGAGI, per germline. CDR3 length: 15 amino acids. J lost 5 bases, V lost 5 bases, and 8 bases had no gene match. This chain's CDR3 is CASSARDSLNEKLFF. The CDR3 nucleotides read TGTGCCAGCAGTGCCCGGGACAGCCTAAATGAAAAACTGTTTTTT.